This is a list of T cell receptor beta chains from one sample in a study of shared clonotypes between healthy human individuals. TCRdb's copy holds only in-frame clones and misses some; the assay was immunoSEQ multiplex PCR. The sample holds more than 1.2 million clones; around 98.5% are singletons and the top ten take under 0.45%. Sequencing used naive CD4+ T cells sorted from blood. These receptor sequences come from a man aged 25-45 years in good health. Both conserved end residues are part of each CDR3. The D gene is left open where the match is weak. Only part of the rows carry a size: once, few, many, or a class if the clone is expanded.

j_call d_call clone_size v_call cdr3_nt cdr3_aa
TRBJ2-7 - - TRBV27 TGTGCCACCACAGCCGGGCCCGGTTACGAGCAGTACTTC CATTAGPGYEQYF
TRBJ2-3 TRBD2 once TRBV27 TGTGCCAGCAGTTTCGTGCGCCCAACTAAACTAGCGGGGGTCCAGTATTTT CASSFVRPTKLAGVQYF
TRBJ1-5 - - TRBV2 TGTGCCAGCAGTGAACGGACAGAGAATCAGCCCCAGCATTTT CASSERTENQPQHF
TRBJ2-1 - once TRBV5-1 TGCGCCAGCAGCTTCGACAATGAGCAGTTCTTC CASSFDNEQFF
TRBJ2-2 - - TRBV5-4 TGTGCCAGCAGCTTGCCTACAGGGCTTCAGGGAACGGGGGAGCTGTTTTTT CASSLPTGLQGTGELFF
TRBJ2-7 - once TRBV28 TGTGCCAGCACCATGGCCCCACTGAGCGAGCAGTACTTC CASTMAPLSEQYF
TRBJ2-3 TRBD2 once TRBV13 TGTGCCAGCAGCTTTCGCGCGGGAGGGACCGATACGCAGTATTTT CASSFRAGGTDTQYF
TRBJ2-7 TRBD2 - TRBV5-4 TGTGCCAGCAGCTTGGCTAGCGGGAACGACGAGCAGTACTTC CASSLASGNDEQYF
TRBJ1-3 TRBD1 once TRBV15 TGTGCCACCAGCAGATCGGCCGGGACAGGGGCCTCTGGAAACACCATATATTTT CATSRSAGTGASGNTIYF
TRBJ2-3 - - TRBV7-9 TGTGCCAGCAGCTTAACCCGGGATACGCAGTATTTT CASSLTRDTQYF
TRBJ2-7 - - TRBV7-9 TGTGCCAGCAGCTTAGTGACGGGAGCGGTCGGGGAGCAGTACTTC CASSLVTGAVGEQYF
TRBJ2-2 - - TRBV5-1 TGCGCCAGCAGCTTGCCAGTAGTAGCGGACAACACCGGGGAGCTGTTTTTT CASSLPVVADNTGELFF
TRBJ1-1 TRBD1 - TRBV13 TGTGCCAGCAGCTTAGGACAGGGGGGCACTGAAGCTTTCTTT CASSLGQGGTEAFF
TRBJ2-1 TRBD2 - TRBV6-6 TGTGCCAGCGCAAGCGGGAGGACAACATACAATGAGCAGTTCTTC CASASGRTTYNEQFF
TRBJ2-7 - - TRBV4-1 TGCGCCAGCAGCCAAACGTGGACAGTTTCCTACGAGCAGTACTTC CASSQTWTVSYEQYF
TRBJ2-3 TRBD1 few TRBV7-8 TGTGCCAGCAGCCTCGGGACAGGGACAGATACGCAGTATTTT CASSLGTGTDTQYF
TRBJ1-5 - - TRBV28 TGTGCCAGCAAGAGGGACTTTATTGGCAATCAGCCCCAGCATTTT CASKRDFIGNQPQHF
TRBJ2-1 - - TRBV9 TGTGCCAGCGGAGATAGTGAATTGTTCGTTGGGTCCTACAATGAGCAGTTCTTC CASGDSELFVGSYNEQFF
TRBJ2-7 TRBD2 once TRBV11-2 TGTGCCAGCAGTCGTACATCGCTAGCGGGAGATTCCTACGAGCAGTACTTC CASSRTSLAGDSYEQYF
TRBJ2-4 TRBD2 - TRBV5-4 TGTGCCAGCAGCGCCTCGGGGGGCATTCAGTACTTC CASSASGGIQYF
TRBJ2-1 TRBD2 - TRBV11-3 TGTGCCAGCAGCTCAGAACCGGGAGGAAGCTACAATGAGCAGTTCTTC CASSSEPGGSYNEQFF
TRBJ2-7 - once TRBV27 TGTGCCAGCAGTTCGACGACTAGACTTCTCTACGAGCAGTACTTC CASSSTTRLLYEQYF
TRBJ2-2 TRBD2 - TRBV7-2 TGTGCCAGCAGCTTATTAGGCGGGGGGAACACCGGGGAGCTGTTTTTT CASSLLGGGNTGELFF
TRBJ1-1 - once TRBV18 TGTGCCAGCTCACCATTATCCGCCCCGAGGACTGAAGCTTTCTTT CASSPLSAPRTEAFF
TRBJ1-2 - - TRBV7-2 TGTGCCAGCAGCTTACCCGCGAGGGTTCCCTATGGCTACACCTTC CASSLPARVPYGYTF
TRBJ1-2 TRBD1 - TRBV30 TGTGCCTGGGACAGGGGGCATGCTAACTATGGCTACACCTTC CAWDRGHANYGYTF
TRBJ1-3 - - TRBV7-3 TGTGCCAGCAGCCCGCCAGGGAATGGAAACACCATATATTTT CASSPPGNGNTIYF
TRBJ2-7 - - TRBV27 TGTGCCAGCAGTTTATCGGCCCGCGGGACACTCGAGCAGTACTTC CASSLSARGTLEQYF
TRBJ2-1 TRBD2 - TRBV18 TGTGCCAGCTCACCACCGGTGTTAGCGGGAGGTTCCAATGAGCAGTTCTTC CASSPPVLAGGSNEQFF
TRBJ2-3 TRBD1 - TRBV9 TGTGCCAGCAGCGTAGTAGGACAGGGAAAAGATACGCAGTATTTT CASSVVGQGKDTQYF
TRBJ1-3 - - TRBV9 TGTGCCAGCAGCGTGCAACCAGGGGACTCTGGAAACACCATATATTTT CASSVQPGDSGNTIYF
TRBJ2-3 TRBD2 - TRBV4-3 TGCGCCAGCAGCCAAGGCTTAGCGGGAACAGATACGCAGTATTTT CASSQGLAGTDTQYF
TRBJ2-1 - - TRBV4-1 TGCGCCAGCAGCCAAGGGCCCCTTTCCAATGAGCAGTTCTTC CASSQGPLSNEQFF
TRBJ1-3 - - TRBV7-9 TGTGCCAGCAGCTTCGAAAACTCTGGAAACACCATATATTTT CASSFENSGNTIYF
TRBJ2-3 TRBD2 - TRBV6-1 TGTGCCGCTCTTATGACTAGCGGGAGGGCTGATACGCAGTATTTT CAALMTSGRADTQYF